Listed below are T cell receptor beta chains from one sample, sequenced in a study of cytomegalovirus exposure and HLA in healthy donors. The method was immunoSEQ multiplex PCR; TCRdb's version includes in-frame clones alone and lacks a portion of them. The sample holds 50,000 or so clones; 81% are singletons and the top ten take approximately 2.5%. Material: PBMCs. Source of these receptors: a boy between 10 and 17 years old in good health and CMV-seropositive. The CDR3 runs from the conserved cysteine through the conserved F or W. D genes are given only for firm matches. For some rows the clone size is stated as once, few or many, or as a class when expanded; others skip it.

v_call	j_call	d_call	clone_size	cdr3_aa	cdr3_nt
TRBV19	TRBJ2-7	TRBD2	.	CASSSGGFQSSYEQYF	TGTGCCAGCTCTAGCGGGGGGTTTCAGAGCTCCTACGAGCAGTACTTC
TRBV7-8	TRBJ2-5	.	.	CASSLAWTAKEETQYF	TGTGCCAGCAGCTTGGCGTGGACAGCCAAAGAAGAGACCCAGTACTTC
TRBV5-8	TRBJ2-1	TRBD1	.	CASRVTGLANEQFF	TGTGCCAGCAGAGTGACAGGGCTGGCGAATGAGCAGTTCTTC
TRBV28	TRBJ1-2	.	.	CASSIPDITGLYGYTF	TGTGCCAGCAGTATCCCCGACATCACAGGGCTCTATGGCTACACCTTC
TRBV6-5	TRBJ2-5	TRBD2	.	CASRGALAIETQYF	TGTGCCAGTCGAGGCGCACTAGCGATAGAGACCCAGTACTTC
TRBV7-3	TRBJ1-6	.	few	CASSYTYNSPLHF	TGTGCCAGCAGTTACACCTATAATTCACCCCTCCACTTT
TRBV18	TRBJ1-4	.	.	CASSPPQEVGEKLFF	TGTGCCAGCTCACCACCGCAGGAAGTAGGTGAAAAACTGTTTTTT
TRBV27	TRBJ2-6	.	once	CASRTVSGANVLTF	TGTGCCAGCAGGACAGTCTCTGGGGCCAACGTCCTGACTTTC
TRBV10-3	TRBJ1-6	TRBD1	.	CASQPSTGVGNSPLHF	TGTGCCTCCCAGCCAAGTACAGGGGTCGGTAATTCACCCCTCCACTTT
TRBV20-1	TRBJ1-1	.	few	CSASKSVQAFF	TGCAGTGCTAGTAAAAGCGTGCAAGCTTTCTTT
TRBV6-1	TRBJ1-2	.	.	CASSGLTAPYGYTF	TGTGCCAGCAGTGGTTTGACAGCCCCCTATGGCTACACCTTC
TRBV5-1	TRBJ2-1	.	.	CASSLIQGTANEQFF	TGCGCCAGCAGCTTGATTCAGGGCACGGCCAATGAGCAGTTCTTC
TRBV4-1	TRBJ1-1	TRBD1	.	CASSHIAGGTEAFF	TGCGCCAGCAGTCATATTGCAGGGGGGACTGAAGCTTTCTTT
TRBV11-3	TRBJ2-2	.	.	CASSVGTFGTGELFF	TGTGCCAGCAGCGTAGGGACATTTGGCACCGGGGAGCTGTTTTTT
TRBV9	TRBJ1-4	.	.	CASSSRTIFGEKLFF	TGTGCCAGCAGCTCCCGGACAATCTTTGGGGAAAAACTGTTTTTT
TRBV12-5	TRBJ1-3	TRBD1	.	CASGVTGTGNTIYF	TGTGCTAGTGGTGTGACAGGGACTGGAAACACCATATATTTT
TRBV5-1	TRBJ1-1	.	.	CASSPGSGFGEAFF	TGCGCCAGCAGCCCTGGGTCGGGGTTCGGTGAAGCTTTCTTT
TRBV20-1	TRBJ2-7	.	.	CSARTAYEQYF	TGCAGTGCCAGGACTGCTTACGAGCAGTACTTC
TRBV7-6	TRBJ1-1	.	.	CASSLAEGTEAFF	TGTGCCAGCAGCTTAGCGGAGGGCACTGAAGCTTTCTTT
TRBV6-5	TRBJ2-5	TRBD2	.	CASSYGRGGPETQYF	TGTGCCAGCAGTTACGGGCGGGGGGGCCCAGAGACCCAGTACTTC
TRBV13	TRBJ2-5	TRBD1	.	CASRSTGGDETQYF	TGTGCCAGCAGATCAACAGGGGGTGACGAGACCCAGTACTTC
TRBV7-9	TRBJ1-5	TRBD1	.	CASSPWTGDQPQHF	TGTGCCAGCAGCCCCTGGACAGGGGACCAGCCCCAGCATTTT
TRBV5-6	TRBJ1-4	.	.	CASSLGRTLNEKLFF	TGTGCCAGCAGCTTGGGCAGGACACTAAATGAAAAACTGTTTTTT
TRBV6-5	TRBJ2-3	.	.	CASKQLSTDTQYF	TGTGCCAGCAAACAGCTAAGCACAGATACGCAGTATTTT
TRBV5-1	TRBJ2-3	TRBD2	.	CASSLVWKRDTDTQYF	TGCGCCAGCAGCTTGGTGTGGAAGCGGGACACAGATACGCAGTATTTT
TRBV6-5	TRBJ1-4	.	.	CASSPVGQGNEKLFF	TGTGCCAGCTCCCCTGTTGGGCAGGGGAATGAAAAACTGTTTTTT
TRBV7-3	TRBJ2-3	TRBD1	.	CASSGTGARTDTQYF	TGTGCCAGCAGCGGAACAGGGGCCCGCACAGATACGCAGTATTTT
TRBV5-4	TRBJ2-5	.	.	CASSFPNPGSGETQYF	TGTGCCAGCAGCTTTCCGAACCCGGGATCGGGAGAGACCCAGTACTTC
TRBV23-1	TRBJ2-7	TRBD1	.	CAKPDQGAGEQYF	TGCGCGAAGCCGGACCAGGGGGCGGGCGAGCAGTACTTC
TRBV2	TRBJ2-5	TRBD2	.	CASYRAGGRQTQYF	TGTGCCAGCTATCGAGCGGGGGGTAGGCAGACCCAGTACTTC
TRBV27	TRBJ2-7	TRBD2	.	CASTYRQRWPGRGVEQYF	TGTGCCAGCACTTACCGACAACGATGGCCGGGCCGGGGGGTAGAGCAGTACTTC
TRBV12-5	TRBJ1-1	.	.	CASGLATEAFF	TGTGCTAGTGGTTTAGCCACTGAAGCTTTCTTT
TRBV2	TRBJ1-6	.	.	CASSDQNSPLHF	TGTGCCAGCAGTGACCAGAACTCACCCCTCCACTTT
TRBV18	TRBJ1-4	.	.	CASSLYRETNEKLFF	TGTGCCAGCTCACTCTACAGGGAAACTAATGAAAAACTGTTTTTT
TRBV6-5	TRBJ1-5	.	few	CASNSGGEPQHF	TGTGCCAGCAACTCGGGAGGGGAGCCCCAGCATTTT
TRBV7-3	TRBJ1-6	TRBD1	.	CASRPGQSSYNSPLHF	TGTGCCAGCCGTCCGGGACAGAGCTCCTATAATTCACCCCTCCACTTT
TRBV5-6	TRBJ2-1	TRBD1	.	CASSYLGQAYNEQFF	TGTGCCAGCAGCTATCTAGGACAGGCCTACAATGAGCAGTTCTTC